The present T cell receptor (beta chain) was sequenced within a study of cytomegalovirus exposure and HLA in healthy donors. Overall study results and limits: Subsequent analysis found a tendency for first-cohort TCR clusters to co-occur within the 120 or so validation repertoires.

V was clipped by 1 base and J by 8 bases; unmatched bases: 4. Germline values: CDR1 SGHVS, CDR2 FNYEAQ. The CDR3 covers 15 residues. TCRdb's table, derived via immunoSEQ multiplex PCR, lists solely in-frame clones and lacks some. The sample contains about 73,000 clones, approximately 96% of which appear only once. Comment on this clone: As yet, its antigen is unknown.

This TCR came from a man younger than 35 in good health and CMV-seronegative. V usage is TRBV7-6 and J usage is TRBJ2-1; 11 bases agree with TRBD1. The sample consisted of PBMCs. The chain's CDR3 is CASSLGPDRGHEQFF. CDR3 coding DNA: TGTGCCAGCAGCTTAGGCCCGGACAGGGGGCATGAGCAGTTCTTC.